This record covers a single T cell receptor beta chain. Some clones are missing from TCRdb's copy, which holds only in-frame ones; the method was immunoSEQ multiplex PCR. The table records some 220,000 clones, more than 80% of them present only once. V lost 7 bases and J 0 bases, leaving 10 bases between the germline ends. This CDR3 is built from 14 residues. Germline V lookup: CDR1 MDHEN, CDR2 SYDVKM. This entry comes from a study of blood T cell repertoires in COVID-19. The receptor was derived from a human donor in a cohort sampled during active COVID-19. The source material was peripheral blood. This sequence joins TRBV28 and TRBJ2-1, with D perhaps matching TRBD1 (6 bases). The CDR3 loop reads CASTGQSSYNEQFF. CDR3 nucleotide sequence: TGTGCCAGCACTGGACAGAGCTCCTACAATGAGCAGTTCTTC.